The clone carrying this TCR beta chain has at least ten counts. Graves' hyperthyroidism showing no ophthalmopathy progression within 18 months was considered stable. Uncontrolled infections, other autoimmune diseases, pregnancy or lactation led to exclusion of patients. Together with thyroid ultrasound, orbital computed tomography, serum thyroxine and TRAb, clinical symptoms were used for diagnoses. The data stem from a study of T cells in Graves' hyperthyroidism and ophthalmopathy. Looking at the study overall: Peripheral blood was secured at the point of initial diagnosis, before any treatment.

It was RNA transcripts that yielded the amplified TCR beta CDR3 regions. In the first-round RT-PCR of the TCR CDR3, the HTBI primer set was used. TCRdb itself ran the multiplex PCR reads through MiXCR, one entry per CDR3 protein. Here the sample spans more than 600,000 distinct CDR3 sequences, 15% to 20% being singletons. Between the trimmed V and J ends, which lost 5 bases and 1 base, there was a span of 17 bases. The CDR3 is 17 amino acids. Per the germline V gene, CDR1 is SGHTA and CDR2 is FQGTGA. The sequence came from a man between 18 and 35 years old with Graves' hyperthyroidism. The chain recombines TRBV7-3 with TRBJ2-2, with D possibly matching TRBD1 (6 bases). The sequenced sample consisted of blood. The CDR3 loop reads CASSPLQGNLNTGELFF. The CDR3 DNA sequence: TGTGCCAGCAGCCCCCTCCAGGGGAATTTGAACACCGGGGAGCTGTTTTTT.